The entry below describes one T cell receptor (beta chain). Its antigen is still unknown. CDR3 length equals 16 residues. Germline CDR1 is ENHRY and CDR2 is SYGVKD. V lost 4 bases, J lost 0 bases, and 5 bases stayed unmatched. Naive CD8 cells lacked CD45RO and underwent positive selection for CCR7, leaving out terminally differentiated effector memory CD45RA+ cells. This entry belongs to a study of shared clonotypes between healthy human individuals. Study-wide findings and caveats: Compared with clonotypes that all four donors shared, non-shared clonotypes had lower generation probabilities.

The protocol was immunoSEQ multiplex PCR, while the TCRdb copy is restricted to in-frame clones and leaves out a portion. The data contain around 580,000 clones, about 98% of them singletons. The chain uses TRBV10-3 and TRBJ2-2, with TRBD1 identical over 7 bases. The sample comprised naive CD8+ T cells sorted from blood. The receptor was derived from a young man in good health. The CDR3 DNA sequence: TGTGCCATCAGTGTGCCCGGGACAGCGAACACCGGGGAGCTGTTTTTT. It translates to CAISVPGTANTGELFF.